This TCR beta chain was obtained from a study of cytomegalovirus exposure and HLA in healthy donors. At the level of the study: Later, an analysis reported that the approximately 120 validation repertoires had used the same platform as the 500 to 750 first-cohort repertoires.

Sequencing was performed with immunoSEQ multiplex PCR; in TCRdb, only in-frame clones are kept and a portion is missing. The table lists 200,000 or so clones, around 87% of them singletons. The ends were cut back, 5 bases at V and 5 bases at J, with 7 bases in the middle. Germline V gene lookup returns CDR1 LNHDA and CDR2 SQIVND (reference sequence). The CDR3 extends over 11 amino acids. From the 120-subject validation cohort, which was separate from the roughly 630-subject first cohort, the donors were drawn. Findings and caveats of the study: The study labeled more than 150 TCR beta chains cytomegalovirus-associated.

A remark on this clone: What it binds is not known.

This TCR was sampled from a woman under 30 in good health and CMV-seropositive. Sequencing was done on a sample of PBMCs. The chain links TRBV19 to TRBJ2-7, with unresolved D. The CDR3 DNA reads as TGTGCCAGTAGTGGCTTCGACGAGCAGTACTTC. Its protein is CASSGFDEQYF.